The next 9 T cell receptor beta chains were all read from a single sample in a study of blood T cell repertoires in COVID-19. Using immunoSEQ multiplex PCR, the repertoire was profiled, and TCRdb retains in-frame clones only, with some absent. The data show over 65,000 clones, 75% to 85% seen once. The sequencing sample was made of peripheral blood. The receptors shown here come from a woman in her thirties or forties with active or convalescent COVID-19.

This chain uses TRBV10-3 with TRBJ2-7; possibly TRBD1 for D (5 bases). This CDR3 is 18 amino acids long. Looked up from germline, CDR1 is ENHRY and CDR2 is SYGVKD. Trimming took 3 bases from V and 2 from J, leaving 23 bases between them. CDR3 bases: TGTGCCATCAGTGAATCCTCGACAGTTACCAAGAACCCCTACGAGCAGTACTTC. It encodes CAISESSTVTKNPYEQYF.

The gene calls are TRBV5-6 and TRBJ2-2, with 7 bases aligning to TRBD2. The CDR3 sequence is 16 residues long. V shed 3 bases and J 1 base; nucleotides not matched to a gene: 6. Per the germline V gene, CDR1 is SGHDT and CDR2 is YYEEEE. CDR3 sequence reads: CASSSRQRGNTGELFF. CDR3 coding DNA: TGTGCCAGCAGCTCCAGACAGCGGGGGAACACCGGGGAGCTGTTTTTT.

The chain combines TRBV4-2 with TRBJ2-3; a possible D gene is TRBD2 (6 bases). CDR3 size: 16 residues. Germline V CDR1 and CDR2: LGHNA, YNFKEQ. V was clipped by 0 bases and J by 0 bases, with 10 bases between them. The CDR3: CASSQEGGASTDTQYF. The CDR3 DNA reads TGTGCCAGCAGCCAAGAGGGGGGTGCTAGCACAGATACGCAGTATTTT.

To note about this clone: This CDR3 is also generated by other DNA sequences in the sample. This chain connects TRBV5-5 to TRBJ2-7; 9 bases map to TRBD1. CDR1 SGHKS and CDR2 YYEKEE come from the germline V gene (reference sequence). Trimming took 4 bases from V and 2 from J; bases not matched to a gene: 4. This CDR3 contains 14 residues. CDR3 sequence reads: CASSPWTGAYEQYF. CDR3 nucleotide sequence: TGTGCCAGCAGCCCCTGGACAGGGGCCTACGAGCAGTACTTC. The variable domain in full, completed from reference TRBV5-5 and TRBJ2-7, reads DAGVTQSPTHLIKTRGQQVTLRCSPISGHKSVSWYQQVLGQGPQFIFQYYEKEERGRGNFPDRFSARQFPNYSSELNVNALLLGDSALYLCASSPWTGAYEQYFGPGTRLTVT.

The V gene is TRBV5-5, the J gene TRBJ2-5; D not resolved. The CDR3 runs 14 residues. V lost 0 bases and J lost 1, with 7 bases in between. The germline V gene has CDR1 SGHKS and CDR2 YYEKEE (reference sequence). This chain's CDR3 is CASSLAGIQETQYF. Written as DNA, the CDR3 is TGTGCCAGCAGCTTGGCAGGAATCCAAGAGACCCAGTACTTC.

The V gene is TRBV21-1, the J gene TRBJ2-3; TRBD2 is the table's D call, not checked against the DNA. TRBV21-1 is noted as a pseudogene. The CDR3 is 16 amino acids. DNA for the CDR3: TGTGCCAGCAGCTCGCGACTAGCGGGAGGTGCAGATACGCAGTATTTT. Protein sequence: CASSSRLAGGADTQYF.

The CDR3 nucleotides read TGTGCCAGCAGTCGGGACAGGGTGTCCTACGAGCAGTACTTC. This encodes CASSRDRVSYEQYF. The chain uses TRBV6-5 and TRBJ2-7; TRBD1 matches at 9 bases. The CDR3 length is 14 residues. Unmatched junction bases numbered 3, after V lost 5 bases and J lost 1 base. CDR1 is MNHEY and CDR2 is SVGAGI in the germline V gene.

CDR3: CASSPWTGGYEQYF. CDR3 in DNA: TGTGCCAGCAGCCCATGGACAGGGGGCTACGAGCAGTACTTC. The chain is built from TRBV5-5 and TRBJ2-7; TRBD1 matches 10 bases. After removal of 4 bases from V and 3 bases from J, the junction contained 4 bases not matched to a gene. The CDR3 is 14 residues long. Germline CDR1 is SGHKS and CDR2 is YYEKEE (reference sequence).

This clone was seen just once. The chain couples TRBV7-9 to TRBJ2-7; 9 bases match TRBD2. Germline-derived CDR1 and CDR2 are SEHNR and FQNEAQ (reference sequence). Trimming at V came to 5 bases and at J to 2 bases, leaving 7 bases not matched to a gene. The CDR3 is 15 residues long. The CDR3 region is CASSPTSGPTYEQYF. For the CDR3, the DNA is TGTGCCAGCAGCCCGACTAGCGGCCCTACCTACGAGCAGTACTTC.